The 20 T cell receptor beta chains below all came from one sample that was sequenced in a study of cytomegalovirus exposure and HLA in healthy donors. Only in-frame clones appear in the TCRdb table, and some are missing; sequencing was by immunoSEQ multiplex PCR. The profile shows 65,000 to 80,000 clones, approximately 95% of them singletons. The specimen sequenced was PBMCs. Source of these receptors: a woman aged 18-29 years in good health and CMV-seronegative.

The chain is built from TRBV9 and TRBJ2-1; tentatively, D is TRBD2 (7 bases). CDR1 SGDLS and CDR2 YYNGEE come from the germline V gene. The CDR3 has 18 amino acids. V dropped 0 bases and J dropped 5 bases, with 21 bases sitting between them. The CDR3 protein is CASSVAPGVAGGHNEQFF. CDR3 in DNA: TGTGCCAGCAGCGTAGCCCCAGGGGTAGCGGGTGGTCACAATGAGCAGTTCTTC.

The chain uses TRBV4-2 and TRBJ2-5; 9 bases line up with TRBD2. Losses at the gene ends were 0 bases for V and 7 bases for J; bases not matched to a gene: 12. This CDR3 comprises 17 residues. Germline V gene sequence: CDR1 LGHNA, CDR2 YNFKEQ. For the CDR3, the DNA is TGTGCCAGCAGCCAAGACTATCGAGGGACTAGCAGTGCGACCCAGTACTTC. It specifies CASSQDYRGTSSATQYF.

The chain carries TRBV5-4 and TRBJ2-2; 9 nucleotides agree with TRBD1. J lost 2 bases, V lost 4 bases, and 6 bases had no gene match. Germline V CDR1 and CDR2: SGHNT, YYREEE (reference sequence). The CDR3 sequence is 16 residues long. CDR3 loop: CASSGGQGVNTGELFF. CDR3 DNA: TGTGCCAGCAGCGGGGGACAGGGCGTTAACACCGGGGAGCTGTTTTTT.

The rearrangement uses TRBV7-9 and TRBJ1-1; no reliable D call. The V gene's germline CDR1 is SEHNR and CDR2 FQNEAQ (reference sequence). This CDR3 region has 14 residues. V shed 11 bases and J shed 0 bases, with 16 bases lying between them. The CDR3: CAPGVTNMNTEAFF. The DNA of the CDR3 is TGTGCCCCCGGGGTCACCAACATGAACACTGAAGCTTTCTTT.

The CDR3 DNA is TGTGCCAGCAGCCCAACATTCGACAGGGGGTGGACTGAAGCTTTCTTT. Translated: CASSPTFDRGWTEAFF. The chain has TRBV7-9 and TRBJ1-1; 9 nucleotides agree with TRBD1. The CDR3 length is 16 residues. CDR1 SEHNR and CDR2 FQNEAQ come from the germline V gene (reference sequence). V shed 5 bases and J 5 bases; nucleotides not matched to a gene: 12.

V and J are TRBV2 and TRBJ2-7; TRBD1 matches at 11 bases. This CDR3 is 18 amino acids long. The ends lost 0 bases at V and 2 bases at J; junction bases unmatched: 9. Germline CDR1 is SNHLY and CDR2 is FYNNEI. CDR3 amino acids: CASSEATFPGQGAYEQYF. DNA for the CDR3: TGTGCCAGCAGTGAAGCGACTTTCCCGGGACAGGGGGCCTACGAGCAGTACTTC. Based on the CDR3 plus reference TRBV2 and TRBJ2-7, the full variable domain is EPEVTQTPSHQVTQMGQEVILRCVPISNHLYFYWYRQILGQKVEFLVSFYNNEISEKSEIFDDQFSVERPDGSNFTLKIRSTKLEDSAMYFCASSEATFPGQGAYEQYFGPGTRLTVT.

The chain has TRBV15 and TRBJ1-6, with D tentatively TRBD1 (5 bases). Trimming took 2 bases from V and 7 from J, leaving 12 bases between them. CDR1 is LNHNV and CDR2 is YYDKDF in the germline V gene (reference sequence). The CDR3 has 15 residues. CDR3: CATSRQGLFNSPLHF. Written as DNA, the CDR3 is TGTGCCACCAGCAGACAGGGATTGTTCAATTCACCCCTCCACTTT.

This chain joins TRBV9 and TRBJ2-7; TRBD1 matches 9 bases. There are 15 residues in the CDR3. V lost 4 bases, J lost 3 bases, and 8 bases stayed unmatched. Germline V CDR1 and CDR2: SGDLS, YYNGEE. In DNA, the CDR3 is TGTGCCAGCAGCTTGGCCGGGACAGGGATCTACGAGCAGTACTTC. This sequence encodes CASSLAGTGIYEQYF.

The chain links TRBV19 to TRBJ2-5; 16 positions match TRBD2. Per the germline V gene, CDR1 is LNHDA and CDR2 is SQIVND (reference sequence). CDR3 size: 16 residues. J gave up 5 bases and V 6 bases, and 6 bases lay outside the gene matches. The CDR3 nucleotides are TGTGCCAGTAGACCGGGACTAGCGGGAGGGCCGGAGACCCAGTACTTC. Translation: CASRPGLAGGPETQYF.

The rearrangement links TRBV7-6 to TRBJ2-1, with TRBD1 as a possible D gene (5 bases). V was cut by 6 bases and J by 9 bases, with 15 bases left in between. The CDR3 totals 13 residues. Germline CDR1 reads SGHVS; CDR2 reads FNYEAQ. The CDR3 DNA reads TGTGCCAGCAGTTATTCTGCCCAGGGTGAGCAGTTCTTC. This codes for CASSYSAQGEQFF.

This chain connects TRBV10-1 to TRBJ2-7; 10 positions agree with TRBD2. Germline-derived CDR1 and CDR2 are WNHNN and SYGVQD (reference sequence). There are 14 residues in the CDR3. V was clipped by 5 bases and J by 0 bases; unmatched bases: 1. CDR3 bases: TGCGCCAGCAGTTCTAGCGGGAGCTCCTACGAGCAGTACTTC. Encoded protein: CASSSSGSSYEQYF.

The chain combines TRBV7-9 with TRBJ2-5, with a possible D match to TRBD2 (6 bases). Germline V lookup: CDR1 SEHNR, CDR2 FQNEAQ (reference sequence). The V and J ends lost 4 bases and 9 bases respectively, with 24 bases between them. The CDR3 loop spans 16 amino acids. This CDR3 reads CASSSSQDLGGRSQYF. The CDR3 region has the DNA TGTGCCAGCAGCTCGTCACAGGATTTGGGAGGTCGGTCCCAGTACTTC.

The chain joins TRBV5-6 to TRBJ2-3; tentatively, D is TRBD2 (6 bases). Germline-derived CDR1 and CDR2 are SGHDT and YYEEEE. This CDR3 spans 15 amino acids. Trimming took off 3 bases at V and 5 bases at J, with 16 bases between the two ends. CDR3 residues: CASSSLGPGGDTQYF. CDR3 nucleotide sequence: TGTGCCAGCAGCTCGTTAGGGCCCGGGGGAGATACGCAGTATTTT.

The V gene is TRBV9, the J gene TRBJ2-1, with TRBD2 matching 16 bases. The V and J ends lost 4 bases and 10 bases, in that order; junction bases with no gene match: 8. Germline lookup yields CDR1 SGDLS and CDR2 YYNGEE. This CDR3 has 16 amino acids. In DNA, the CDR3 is TGTGCCAGCAGCATTGGGACTAGCGGGAGGGCTGTAGAGCAGTTCTTC. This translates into CASSIGTSGRAVEQFF.

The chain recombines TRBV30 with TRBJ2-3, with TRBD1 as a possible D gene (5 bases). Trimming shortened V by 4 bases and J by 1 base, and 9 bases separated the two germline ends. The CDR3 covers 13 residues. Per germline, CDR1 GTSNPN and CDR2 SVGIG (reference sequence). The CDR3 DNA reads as TGTGCCTGGACAGGGTCCCGCACAGATACGCAGTATTTT. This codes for CAWTGSRTDTQYF.

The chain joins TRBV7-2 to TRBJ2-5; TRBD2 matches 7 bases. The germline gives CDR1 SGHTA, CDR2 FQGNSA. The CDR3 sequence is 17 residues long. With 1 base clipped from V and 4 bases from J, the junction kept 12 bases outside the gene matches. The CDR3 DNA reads TGTGCCAGCAGCTTAGGTGGCGGGGGATCCGGGGGAGAGACCCAGTACTTC. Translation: CASSLGGGGSGGETQYF.

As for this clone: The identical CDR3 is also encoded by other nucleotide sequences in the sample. DNA of the CDR3: TGTGCCAGCTCACCAGGGACTAGCGGGAGGTACAATGAGCAGTTCTTC. It encodes CASSPGTSGRYNEQFF. The V gene is TRBV18, the J gene TRBJ2-1, with TRBD2 matching over 15 bases. From germline, CDR1 is KGHSH and CDR2 LQKENI. The CDR3 extends over 16 amino acids. J gave up 4 bases and V 2 bases, and 0 bases lay outside the gene matches.

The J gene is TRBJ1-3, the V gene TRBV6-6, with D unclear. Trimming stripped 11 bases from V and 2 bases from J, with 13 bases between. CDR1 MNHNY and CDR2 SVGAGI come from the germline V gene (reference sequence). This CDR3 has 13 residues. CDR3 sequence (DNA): TGTGCCGGTGTGAGCACCCCTGGAAACACCATATATTTT. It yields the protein CAGVSTPGNTIYF.

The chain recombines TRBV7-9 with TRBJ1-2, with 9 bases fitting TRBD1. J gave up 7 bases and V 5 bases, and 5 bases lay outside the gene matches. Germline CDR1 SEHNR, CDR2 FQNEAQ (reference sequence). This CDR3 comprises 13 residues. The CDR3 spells CASSDRTGAGYTF. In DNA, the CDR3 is TGTGCCAGCAGCGACCGGACAGGGGCTGGCTACACCTTC. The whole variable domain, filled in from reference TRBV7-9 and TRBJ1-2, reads DTGVSQNPRHKITKRGQNVTFRCDPISEHNRLYWYRQTLGQGPEFLTYFQNEAQLEKSRLLSDRFSAERPKGSFSTLEIQRTEQGDSAMYLCASSDRTGAGYTFGSGTRLTVV.

For the CDR3, the DNA is TGCGCCAGCAGTCAATCGGGGACAGGGGAATCCGTAGCCAAAAACATTCAGTACTTC. It encodes CASSQSGTGESVAKNIQYF. J is TRBJ2-4 and V is TRBV23-1; 10 nucleotides match TRBD1. TRBV23-1 is treated as an ORF (open reading frame) with a function not yet certain. This CDR3 has 19 amino acids. Trimming at V came to 0 bases and at J to 0 bases, leaving 8 bases not matched to a gene.